The clone carrying this T cell receptor (beta chain) was detected only a few times. Carrying unique molecular identifiers, the cDNA also gained a universal primer site through template switching. TCRdb reanalysed the 5' RACE reads using MiXCR and keeps one entry per CDR3 protein. The sample consists of 500,000 to 550,000 distinct CDR3 sequences, about 22% of them appearing once. The source of the sample is a study of identical twins. Germline assignment: CDR1 SGDLS and CDR2 YYNGEE. Deletions cut 3 bases from V and 6 bases from J, with 16 bases between. This CDR3 is 15 amino acids long. Every sampled donor was Caucasian and healthy. The data also belong to a second study, concerning yellow fever vaccine responses in identical twins.

The rearrangement uses TRBV9 and TRBJ2-1; possibly TRBD2 for D (6 bases). The sequence was collected from a young woman in good health. What was sequenced was CD4+ T cells sorted from blood. The CDR3 loop is CASSDRETLSNEQFF. CDR3 nucleotide sequence: TGTGCCAGCAGCGACCGGGAGACCCTTTCCAATGAGCAGTTCTTC.